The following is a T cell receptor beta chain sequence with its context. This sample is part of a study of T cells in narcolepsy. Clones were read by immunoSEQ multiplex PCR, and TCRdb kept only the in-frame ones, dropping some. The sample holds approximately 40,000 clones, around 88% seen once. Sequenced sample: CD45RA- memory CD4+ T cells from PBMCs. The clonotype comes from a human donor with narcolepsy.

CDR3 coding DNA: TGCGCCAGCAGCCAATTCAGGGCAGATACGCAGTATTTT. Encoded protein: CASSQFRADTQYF. The chain recombines TRBV4-3 with TRBJ2-3, with D tentatively TRBD1 (5 bases). The ends were cut back, 2 bases at V and 4 bases at J, with 7 bases in the middle. Germline CDR1 reads LGHNA; CDR2 reads YSLEER. This CDR3 has 13 amino acids.